Each of the 24 T cell receptor beta chains below was sequenced from the same sample in a study of control samples from healthy donors and cancer patients. Assay used: immunoSEQ multiplex PCR; TCRdb lists only in-frame clones, some missing. The repertoire includes some 120,000 clones, around 90% of them detected once, and over 2% sits in the top ten. Specimen: blood. The origin of the receptors is a young man in good health.

The chain recombines TRBV7-3 with TRBJ1-6; D is possibly TRBD1 (5 bases). Germline values: CDR1 SGHTA, CDR2 FQGTGA. The CDR3 consists of 12 residues. Trimming took off 4 bases at V and 10 bases at J, with 8 bases between the two ends. Written as DNA, the CDR3 is TGTGCCAGCAGCTGGGGCAGCTCACCCCTCCACTTT. Translation gives CASSWGSSPLHF.

The chain employs TRBV6-1 and TRBJ2-3; the D gene is possibly TRBD2 (6 bases). Trimming cost V 2 bases and J 5 bases, with 20 bases left between them. Looked up from germline, CDR1 is MNHNS and CDR2 is SASEGT. The CDR3 runs 17 residues. The CDR3 coding sequence is TGTGCCAGCAGTGAAACCGCCGGAGGGTTTCGTGGAGATACGCAGTATTTT. Protein: CASSETAGGFRGDTQYF.

The chain joins TRBV7-8 to TRBJ1-5; D unclear. Trimming took 5 bases from V and 0 from J, leaving 14 bases between them. In germline, CDR1 is SGHVS, CDR2 FQNEAQ. The CDR3 has 16 amino acids. The CDR3 DNA reads as TGTGCCAGCAGCCCGGTTGGCGGGTATAGCAATCAGCCCCAGCATTTT. Amino acids: CASSPVGGYSNQPQHF.

This chain's CDR3 is CASSQPFQANVLTF. In DNA, the CDR3 is TGCGCCAGCAGCCAACCTTTTCAGGCCAACGTCCTGACTTTC. The rearrangement joins TRBV4-1 to TRBJ2-6; no reliable D call. The CDR3 length is 14 residues. Germline lookup yields CDR1 MGHRA and CDR2 YSYEKL. V shed 2 bases and J shed 6 bases, with 8 bases lying between them.

This chain joins TRBV5-1 and TRBJ2-3; D ambiguous. Looked up from germline, CDR1 is SGHRS and CDR2 is YFSETQ. V shed 4 bases and J shed 6 bases, with 12 bases lying between them. The CDR3 is made up of 13 amino acids. This CDR3 reads CASSPLTEDTQYF. CDR3 nucleotide sequence: TGCGCCAGCAGCCCCTTAACTGAGGATACGCAGTATTTT. Filled out from reference TRBV5-1 and TRBJ2-3, the complete variable domain reads KAGVTQTPRYLIKTRGQQVTLSCSPISGHRSVSWYQQTPGQGLQFLFEYFSETQRNKGNFPGRFSGRQFSNSRSEMNVSTLELGDSALYLCASSPLTEDTQYFGPGTRLTVL.

The rearrangement joins TRBV10-3 to TRBJ1-5; TRBD1 might be the D (5 bases). The germline V gene encodes CDR1 ENHRY and CDR2 SYGVKD. Trimming cost V 2 bases and J 3 bases, with 17 bases left between them. The CDR3 totals 17 residues. CDR3 DNA sequence: TGTGCCATCAGTGAGACCCTACTAGGGGCAAACAATCAGCCCCAGCATTTT. Residues: CAISETLLGANNQPQHF.

J is TRBJ1-6 and V is TRBV7-9; TRBD1 aligns across 9 bases. Germline values: CDR1 SEHNR, CDR2 FQNEAQ (reference sequence). The CDR3 spans 15 residues. V lost 4 bases and J lost 7; bases outside the gene matches: 5. DNA for the CDR3: TGTGCCAGCAGCTCGGACAGGGGAGGGAATTCACCCCTCCACTTT. Translating it yields CASSSDRGGNSPLHF.

The chain combines TRBV10-1 with TRBJ2-7; maybe TRBD1 (5 bases). CDR3 length: 18 amino acids. V was clipped by 0 bases and J by 7 bases, with 25 bases between them. Looked up from germline, CDR1 is WNHNN and CDR2 is SYGVQD (reference sequence). CDR3 nucleotides: TGCGCCAGCAGTGAGTCGCGGTGTCAGGGATCCTCCCTGAGGGAGCAGTACGTC. It specifies CASSESRCQGSSLREQYV.

Notes on this clone: The sample has other DNA sequences that encode this CDR3 too. The chain carries TRBV9 and TRBJ2-1, with D tentatively TRBD1 (6 bases). Germline CDR1 and CDR2: SGDLS and YYNGEE. The CDR3 is made up of 12 amino acids. The V end lost 1 base, the J end lost 7 bases, and 6 bases lay between the germline ends. CDR3 coding DNA: TGTGCCAGCAGCGTAACAGGGAATGAGCAGTTCTTC. This gives the protein CASSVTGNEQFF.

This rearrangement joins TRBV7-8 to TRBJ1-5; the D gene is possibly TRBD1 (6 bases). Deletions cut 5 bases from V and 0 bases from J, with 14 bases between. The CDR3 loop spans 16 amino acids. Germline lookup yields CDR1 SGHVS and CDR2 FQNEAQ. The CDR3 sequence: CASSAGAGDSNQPQHF. The CDR3 DNA reads TGTGCCAGCAGCGCGGGGGCCGGGGATAGCAATCAGCCCCAGCATTTT.

The gene calls are TRBV6-5 and TRBJ1-6; D unresolved. This CDR3 contains 13 residues. V was clipped by 7 bases and J by 7 bases, with 11 bases between them. Germline-derived CDR1 and CDR2 are MNHEY and SVGAGI. DNA of the CDR3: TGTGCCAGCACCAAAGCGGGGAATTCACCCCTCCACTTT. This translates into CASTKAGNSPLHF.

This chain connects TRBV12-3 or TRBV12-4 to TRBJ1-1, with D unresolved. V shed 3 bases and J shed 1 base, with 6 bases lying between them. This CDR3 region has 13 residues. CDR3 protein: CASSFNPNTEAFF. For the CDR3, the DNA is TGTGCCAGCAGTTTTAATCCGAACACTGAAGCTTTCTTT.

The J gene is TRBJ1-6, the V gene TRBV11-2, with no clear D. This CDR3 region has 16 residues. V was shortened by 5 bases and J by 0 bases, with 11 bases between the two germline ends. Germline V gene lookup returns CDR1 SGHAT and CDR2 FQNNGV. CDR3 sequence reads: CASSTPAISYNSPLHF. The DNA of the CDR3 is TGTGCCAGCAGCACACCAGCGATCTCCTATAATTCACCCCTCCACTTT.

The chain carries TRBV6-2 or TRBV6-3 and TRBJ1-5; no clear D gene. Per germline, CDR1 MNHEY and CDR2 SVGEGT. This CDR3 has 15 amino acids. V was pared by 5 bases and J by 2 bases, with 13 bases between. The DNA for the CDR3 is TGTGCCAGCAGTCTTACTTTCATCGGCAATCAGCCCCAGCATTTT. Its translation is CASSLTFIGNQPQHF.

As for this clone: Other DNA sequences in this specimen translate into the identical CDR3. The chain uses TRBV29-1 and TRBJ1-5; 9 positions match TRBD1. After removal of 6 bases from V and 7 bases from J, the junction contained 10 bases not matched to a gene. This CDR3 region has 14 residues. Germline CDR1 reads SQVTM; CDR2 reads ANQGSEA. In DNA, the CDR3 is TGCAGCGTGGGACGGACAGGGGAGGGCCAGCCCCAGCATTTT. Amino acid sequence: CSVGRTGEGQPQHF.

Note on this clone: The sample contains more than one DNA sequence encoding this CDR3. The chain combines TRBV4-1 with TRBJ2-1; D gene ambiguous. Trimming removed 6 bases at V and 4 bases at J, with 10 bases between. CDR1 and CDR2 (germline): MGHRA, YSYEKL. This CDR3 is 13 amino acids long. The CDR3 reads CASSHDRYNEQFF. The CDR3 nucleotides read TGCGCCAGCAGTCACGATAGGTACAATGAGCAGTTCTTC.

The V gene is TRBV14, the J gene TRBJ1-2, with D uncertain. Germline assignment: CDR1 SGHDN and CDR2 FVKESK. V lost 2 bases and J lost 4, with 11 bases in between. The CDR3 covers 14 residues. The CDR3 nucleotides read TGTGCCAGCAGCCAATCTGGCCCATCCTATGGCTACACCTTC. This translates into CASSQSGPSYGYTF.

This chain connects TRBV6-5 to TRBJ2-1; D gene ambiguous. With 6 bases removed from V and 10 bases from J, the gap between germline ends came to 16 bases. The CDR3 totals 13 residues. CDR1 is MNHEY, CDR2 SVGAGI, per germline. CDR3 coding DNA: TGTGCCAGCAGCTCGGGCCAAAGGCGGGAGCAGTTCTTC. It translates to CASSSGQRREQFF.

This chain joins TRBV14 and TRBJ2-1; D not resolved. Between the trimmed V and J ends, which lost 1 base and 8 bases, there was a span of 3 bases. The CDR3 extends over 11 amino acids. Per germline, CDR1 SGHDN and CDR2 FVKESK. CDR3 coding DNA: TGTGCCAGCAGCCAAGCCTATGAGCAGTTCTTC. It yields the protein CASSQAYEQFF.

V gene TRBV28 combines with J gene TRBJ1-1; D perhaps matches TRBD1 (5 bases). Germline loops: CDR1 MDHEN, CDR2 SYDVKM. This CDR3 contains 14 residues. V lost 5 bases, J lost 4 bases, and 14 bases lay in between. In DNA, the CDR3 is TGTGCCAGCAGTCCCAGGGCTTTGAGCACTGAAGCTTTCTTT. This codes for CASSPRALSTEAFF.

The chain joins TRBV20-1 to TRBJ1-1; D might be TRBD1 (5 bases). Germline-derived CDR1 and CDR2 are DFQATT and SNEGSKA (reference sequence). Trimming took off 4 bases at V and 4 bases at J, with 7 bases between the two ends. The CDR3 is made up of 11 amino acids. This CDR3 is CSAKGATEAFF. CDR3 DNA: TGCAGTGCTAAAGGGGCCACTGAAGCTTTCTTT.

This rearrangement joins TRBV6-1 to TRBJ1-2; no definite D call. Germline loops: CDR1 MNHNS, CDR2 SASEGT. The CDR3 consists of 16 residues. With 2 bases removed from V and 1 base from J, the gap between germline ends came to 14 bases. CDR3 DNA: TGTGCCAGCAGTGAAAGGTTGGGCCGCTTTAACTATGGCTACACCTTC. Its translation: CASSERLGRFNYGYTF.

The J gene is TRBJ2-3, the V gene TRBV11-3; 7 bases align to TRBD2. The CDR3 consists of 16 residues. Germline CDR1 reads SGHNT; CDR2 reads YENEEA. The J segment lost 10 bases and the V segment lost 1 base, leaving 14 bases of the junction unmatched. In DNA form, the CDR3 reads TGTGCCAGCAGCTTAGGGGGATGGGAGCGGGATATTGCGCAGTATTTT. Translation: CASSLGGWERDIAQYF.

The chain is built from TRBV2 and TRBJ2-7; 7 bases fit TRBD1. CDR1 is SNHLY and CDR2 is FYNNEI in the germline V gene. V was clipped by 6 bases and J by 1 base; unmatched bases: 9. This CDR3 region has 15 residues. CDR3 amino acids: CASSKTGLSSYEQYF. CDR3 bases: TGTGCCAGCAGCAAGACAGGGCTATCGTCCTACGAGCAGTACTTC. Supplemented by reference TRBV2 and TRBJ2-7, the full variable domain reads EPEVTQTPSHQVTQMGQEVILRCVPISNHLYFYWYRQILGQKVEFLVSFYNNEISEKSEIFDDQFSVERPDGSNFTLKIRSTKLEDSAMYFCASSKTGLSSYEQYFGPGTRLTVT.